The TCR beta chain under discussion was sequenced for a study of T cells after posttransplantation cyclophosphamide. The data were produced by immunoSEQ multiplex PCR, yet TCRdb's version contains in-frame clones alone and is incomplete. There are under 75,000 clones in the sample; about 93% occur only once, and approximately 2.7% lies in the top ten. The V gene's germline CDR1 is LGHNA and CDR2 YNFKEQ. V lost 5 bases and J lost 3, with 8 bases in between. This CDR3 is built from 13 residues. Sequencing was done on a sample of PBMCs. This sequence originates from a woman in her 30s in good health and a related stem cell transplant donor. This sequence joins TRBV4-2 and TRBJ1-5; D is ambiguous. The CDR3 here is CASSSQLNQPQHF. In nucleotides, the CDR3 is TGTGCCAGCAGCTCACAGCTCAATCAGCCCCAGCATTTT.